The entry below gives a single T cell receptor beta chain sequence along with its context. Its antigen is unknown. The length of the CDR3 is 17 residues. This nonspecific control used anti-CD3/anti-CD28 bead stimulation of CD4+ T cells. Sorting selected CD4+ T cells upregulating both CD40 ligand and CD69. Donors had undetectable plasma HIV-1 RNA, under 50 copies/mL, for 4+ years. The immunoSEQ assay was version 4, run in survey mode. TCRdb's copy holds only in-frame clones and misses some; the assay was immunoSEQ multiplex PCR. The table shows 44,000 or so clones, with approximately 93% occurring only once. This specimen comes from a study of persistence of HIV-infected CD4 T cells. Study results and caveats: Antigen-responding cells were enriched for degenerate expanded CDR3beta sequences.

The chain recombines TRBV21-1 with TRBJ2-2. TRBV21-1 is a pseudogene segment. This sequence was found in an adult man with HIV who was CMV-seropositive. The material sequenced was CD4+ T cells sorted from PBMCs after approximately 19-hour stimulation, taken from a patient who received antiretroviral therapy. The CDR3 loop reads CASSKAGVREMPGELFF. The CDR3 DNA is TGTGCCAGCAGCAAAGCAGGCGTCAGGGAGATGCCCGGGGAGCTGTTTTTT.